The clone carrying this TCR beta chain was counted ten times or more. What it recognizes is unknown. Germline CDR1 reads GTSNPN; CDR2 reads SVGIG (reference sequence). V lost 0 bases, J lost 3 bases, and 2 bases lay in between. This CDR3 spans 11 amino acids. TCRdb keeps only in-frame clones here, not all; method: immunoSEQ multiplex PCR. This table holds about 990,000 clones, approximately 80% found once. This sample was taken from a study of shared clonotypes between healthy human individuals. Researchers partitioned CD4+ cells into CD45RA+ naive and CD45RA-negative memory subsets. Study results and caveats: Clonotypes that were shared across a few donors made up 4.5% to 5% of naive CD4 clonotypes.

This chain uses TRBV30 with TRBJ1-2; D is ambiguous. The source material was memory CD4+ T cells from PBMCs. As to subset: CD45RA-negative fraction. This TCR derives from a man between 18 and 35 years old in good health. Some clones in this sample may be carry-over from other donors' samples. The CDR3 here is CAWSVDYGYTF. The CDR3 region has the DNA TGTGCCTGGAGTGTCGACTATGGCTACACCTTC.